The clone carrying this T cell receptor beta chain was found a few times. The V and J ends lost 2 bases and 2 bases respectively, with 10 bases between them. Germline-derived CDR1 and CDR2 are SNHLY and FYNNEI. This CDR3 has 14 amino acids. Profiling relied on immunoSEQ multiplex PCR, and the TCRdb table lists in-frame clones only, not all of them. This sample has 400,000 or so clones; 85% to 90% occur once, and the top ten carry around 3%. The data were obtained in a study of blood T cell repertoires in COVID-19. This clonotype was obtained from a human donor in a cohort sampled during active COVID-19. Material for sequencing was peripheral blood. The gene calls are TRBV2 and TRBJ2-7, with D perhaps matching TRBD1 (6 bases). The CDR3 loop is CASSEQGTPYEQYF. The CDR3 DNA follows: TGTGCCAGCAGTGAACAGGGGACCCCCTACGAGCAGTACTTC.